The 20 T cell receptor beta chains below come from one sample, sequenced in a study of shared clonotypes between healthy human individuals. Terminally differentiated effector memory CD45RA+ cells were left out of the naive CD8 fraction, which was CD45RO-negative and positively selected for CCR7. Clones were read by immunoSEQ multiplex PCR, and TCRdb kept only the in-frame ones, dropping some. The sample records about 2,200,000 clones, approximately 94% being singletons. Sequencing used naive CD8+ T cells from PBMCs. These receptors came from a man younger than 30 in good health. Some clones in this sample may be carry-over from other donors' samples.

The chain recombines TRBV5-5 with TRBJ2-7, with D hard to call. The germline V and J ends were trimmed by 6 bases and 2 bases, with 15 bases remaining between them. Germline-derived CDR1 and CDR2 are SGHKS and YYEKEE (reference sequence). The CDR3 is 14 amino acids. CDR3 loop: CASMEILETYEQYF. The CDR3, as DNA: TGTGCCAGCATGGAGATCCTCGAAACCTACGAGCAGTACTTC.

This clone was seen just once. This rearrangement joins TRBV4-2 to TRBJ2-3; 7 nucleotides line up with TRBD2. Germline V gene data show CDR1 as LGHNA and CDR2 as YNFKEQ. Trimming at V came to 4 bases and at J to 2 bases, leaving 9 bases not matched to a gene. CDR3 length equals 16 residues. CDR3 amino acids: CASSPPGLAVTDTQYF. The CDR3 region has the DNA TGTGCCAGCAGCCCCCCGGGTCTAGCGGTCACAGATACGCAGTATTTT.

This chain joins TRBV6-5 and TRBJ1-1; the match to TRBD1 covers 8 bases. V was pared by 9 bases and J by 3 bases, with 12 bases of the junction left unmatched. Germline assignment: CDR1 MNHEY and CDR2 SVGAGI. There are 15 residues in the CDR3. The CDR3 loop reads CASLPPTGEDTEAFF. The CDR3 region has the DNA TGTGCCAGTCTGCCCCCGACAGGGGAGGACACTGAAGCTTTCTTT.

The V and J genes are TRBV5-8 and TRBJ2-7; possible D gene TRBD2, 6 bases. The CDR3 has 13 residues. CDR1 is SGHTS and CDR2 is YDEGEE in the germline V gene. The V gene lost 4 bases and the J gene lost 4 bases, with 12 bases spanning the gap. The CDR3 is CASSVGGSYEQYF. In DNA, the CDR3 is TGTGCCAGCAGCGTCGGGGGATCTTACGAGCAGTACTTC.

Note on this clone: Other DNA sequences from this sample encode an identical CDR3 as well. V usage is TRBV6-1 and J usage is TRBJ2-7, with D uncertain. The V end was cut by 1 base, the J end by 2 bases, with 6 bases between. CDR3 length: 13 amino acids. Per germline, CDR1 MNHNS and CDR2 SASEGT. DNA for the CDR3: TGTGCCAGCAGTGAAGGACGGACCTACGAGCAGTACTTC. Its protein product is CASSEGRTYEQYF.

This clone has just one count. The genes are TRBV6-5 and TRBJ2-1, with D unresolved. V lost 2 bases, J lost 6 bases, and 17 bases lay in between. This CDR3 has 16 amino acids. Germline V CDR1 and CDR2: MNHEY, SVGAGI. Here the CDR3 reads CASSYPPGSERNEQFF. DNA of the CDR3: TGTGCCAGCAGTTACCCTCCCGGGTCCGAGCGCAATGAGCAGTTCTTC.

The chain links TRBV27 to TRBJ2-3; D perhaps matches TRBD1 (6 bases). Germline lookup yields CDR1 MNHEY and CDR2 SMNVEV (reference sequence). Trimming cost V 7 bases and J 5 bases, with 16 bases left between them. There are 14 residues in the CDR3. CDR3 loop: CASTRRDTQDTQYF. In nucleotides, the CDR3 is TGTGCCAGCACCCGCCGGGACACGCAAGATACGCAGTATTTT.

This chain uses TRBV13 with TRBJ2-7; a possible D gene is TRBD1 (6 bases). V was trimmed by 3 bases and J by 2 bases, leaving 11 bases between them. CDR1 is PRHDT, CDR2 FYEKMQ, per germline (reference sequence). The CDR3 contains 14 residues. CDR3 nucleotides: TGTGCCAGCAGCTTTGGGACACGCACCTACGAGCAGTACTTC. Translated, it gives CASSFGTRTYEQYF.

The V gene is TRBV29-1, the J gene TRBJ2-3, with 12 bases matching TRBD2. The CDR3 contains 17 residues. Trimming cost V 0 bases and J 0 bases; bases outside gene matches: 4. Per the germline V gene, CDR1 is SQVTM and CDR2 is ANQGSEA. The CDR3 reads CSVEDSGTSGSTDTQYF. In DNA, the CDR3 is TGCAGCGTTGAAGATTCCGGGACTAGCGGGAGCACAGATACGCAGTATTTT.

The chain joins TRBV18 to TRBJ2-1, with D possibly being TRBD2 (6 bases). The germline V gene encodes CDR1 KGHSH and CDR2 LQKENI. This CDR3 region has 17 residues. V lost 0 bases and J lost 0, with 12 bases in between. CDR3 bases: TGTGCCAGCTCACCACCGAATGTCGGGAGCTCCTACAATGAGCAGTTCTTC. This translates into CASSPPNVGSSYNEQFF.

The rearrangement links TRBV9 to TRBJ1-1; possibly TRBD1 for D (6 bases). CDR1 is SGDLS, CDR2 YYNGEE, per germline. V was shortened by 4 bases and J by 2 bases, with 18 bases between the two germline ends. The CDR3 runs to 16 residues. CDR3 region: CASSPSPTGLNTEAFF. CDR3 nucleotide sequence: TGTGCCAGCAGCCCAAGCCCAACAGGGTTAAACACTGAAGCTTTCTTT.

The chain links TRBV7-2 to TRBJ2-7; no clear D. V shed 1 base and J shed 1 base, with 14 bases lying between them. CDR1 is SGHTA, CDR2 FQGNSA, per germline. The CDR3 covers 16 residues. CDR3 region: CASSLGSSHLSYEQYF. CDR3 sequence (DNA): TGTGCCAGCAGCTTAGGGTCCAGTCATCTTTCCTACGAGCAGTACTTC.

The chain employs TRBV27 and TRBJ2-7; D unclear. Trimming shortened V by 5 bases and J by 7 bases, and 12 bases separated the two germline ends. Germline CDR1 and CDR2: MNHEY and SMNVEV (reference sequence). This CDR3 has 12 residues. The chain's CDR3 is CASSSLAREQYF. The CDR3 coding sequence is TGTGCCAGCAGTAGTCTGGCCAGAGAGCAGTACTTC.

This chain connects TRBV6-4 to TRBJ2-2; tentative D call: TRBD1 (6 bases). The CDR3 has 15 amino acids. The ends were cut back, 6 bases at V and 4 bases at J, with 15 bases in the middle. Germline V gene sequence: CDR1 MRHNA, CDR2 SNTAGT. In nucleotides, the CDR3 is TGTGCCAGCAGACAGGGATCACGATCCACCGGGGAGCTGTTTTTT. It encodes CASRQGSRSTGELFF.

The chain links TRBV11-2 to TRBJ2-2, with D perhaps matching TRBD1 or TRBD2 (6 bases each). Germline assignment: CDR1 SGHAT and CDR2 FQNNGV. The CDR3 is 15 residues long. The V end lost 5 bases, the J end lost 5 bases, and 15 bases lay between the germline ends. This CDR3 is CASSPSGGATGELFF. The CDR3 coding sequence is TGTGCCAGCAGCCCTTCCGGGGGCGCGACCGGGGAGCTGTTTTTT.

This clone occurred once. In DNA, the CDR3 is TGTGCCAGCAGGCTCAGGGGTTGGGGCAGCTACGAGCAGTACTTC. Translating it yields CASRLRGWGSYEQYF. This chain uses TRBV27 with TRBJ2-7; tentatively, D is TRBD1 (6 bases). V gave up 6 bases and J gave up 3 bases, with 18 bases separating them. This CDR3 comprises 15 residues. Per the germline V gene, CDR1 is MNHEY and CDR2 is SMNVEV (reference sequence).

The V and J genes are TRBV4-1 and TRBJ2-1, with a possible D match to TRBD2 (6 bases). The V and J ends lost 3 bases and 6 bases respectively, with 18 bases between them. Germline CDR1 reads MGHRA; CDR2 reads YSYEKL. The CDR3 extends over 16 amino acids. The CDR3 protein is CASSHRAGSSGNEQFF. The CDR3 coding sequence is TGCGCCAGCAGCCATCGGGCCGGGAGTTCGGGCAATGAGCAGTTCTTC.

The J gene is TRBJ1-1, the V gene TRBV27, with D perhaps matching TRBD1 (5 bases). Trimming removed 3 bases from V and 10 bases from J, with 15 bases in between. The CDR3 is 13 residues long. Germline loops: CDR1 MNHEY, CDR2 SMNVEV (reference sequence). The CDR3 region has the DNA TGTGCCAGCAGTTTTGGGGGGGTTGGTGGAGCTTTCTTT. Translating it yields CASSFGGVGGAFF.

The rearrangement links TRBV21-1 to TRBJ2-4; the table's D call, TRBD2, was not checked against the DNA. TRBV21-1 is deemed a pseudogene. The CDR3 contains 17 residues. This CDR3 reads CASGREGLPIAKNIQYF. The CDR3 DNA follows: TGTGCTAGCGGGCGGGAGGGCCTTCCTATAGCCAAAAACATTCAGTACTTC.

V is TRBV28 and J is TRBJ2-7, with a tentative D call TRBD1 (6 bases). V lost 5 bases and J lost 0, with 8 bases in between. This CDR3 region has 13 residues. Germline V gene data show CDR1 as MDHEN and CDR2 as SYDVKM. CDR3 coding DNA: TGTGCCAGCAGTACAGGGTTCTCCTACGAGCAGTACTTC. It yields the protein CASSTGFSYEQYF. Filled out from reference TRBV28 and TRBJ2-7, the complete variable domain reads DVKVTQSSRYLVKRTGEKVFLECVQDMDHENMFWYRQDPGLGLRLIYFSYDVKMKEKGDIPEGYSVSREKKERFSLILESASTNQTSMYLCASSTGFSYEQYFGPGTRLTVT.